Below are 28 T cell receptor beta chains sequenced from a single sample in a study of OX40 agonist ivuxolimab in advanced cancers. Assay: immunoSEQ multiplex PCR; the TCRdb copy retains only in-frame clones and omits some. The table has over 60,000 clones, about four fifths seen once. The source was CD4+ or CD8+ T cells sorted from blood, collected in a trial of the OX40 agonist ivuxolimab. The origin of the receptors is an adult with an advanced solid tumor such as melanoma, head and neck, liver or kidney cancer.

The chain is built from TRBV9 and TRBJ2-1; D remains ambiguous. The CDR3 extends over 14 amino acids. Germline V gene data show CDR1 as SGDLS and CDR2 as YYNGEE. The V end was cut by 0 bases, the J end by 5 bases, with 9 bases between. The chain's CDR3 is CASSVVAYHNEQFF. CDR3 in DNA: TGTGCCAGCAGCGTAGTCGCTTACCACAATGAGCAGTTCTTC.

This sequence joins TRBV11-2 and TRBJ2-7; weak D call: TRBD1 (6 bases). The CDR3 runs to 15 residues. Germline V CDR1 and CDR2: SGHAT, FQNNGV. Deletions cut 3 bases from V and 1 base from J, with 13 bases between. This CDR3 is CASSFFPGQSYEQYF. CDR3 nucleotide sequence: TGTGCCAGCAGCTTTTTTCCAGGACAGTCCTACGAGCAGTACTTC.

The table lists this clone with a few counts. The gene calls are TRBV30 and TRBJ2-2; TRBD1 agrees at 7 bases. The CDR3 is made up of 15 amino acids. The trim removed 4 bases at V and 5 bases at J, leaving 10 bases unmatched. CDR1 is GTSNPN and CDR2 is SVGIG in the germline V gene (reference sequence). CDR3 DNA: TGTGCCTGGAATCGGGGAACAGGGGATACCGGGGAGCTGTTTTTT. Amino acids: CAWNRGTGDTGELFF. The variable domain in full, completed from reference TRBV30 and TRBJ2-2, reads SQTIHQWPATLVQPVGSPLSLECTVEGTSNPNLYWYRQAAGRGLQLLFYSVGIGQISSEVPQNLSASRPQDRQFILSSKKLLLSDSGFYLCAWNRGTGDTGELFFGEGSRLTVL.

This chain links TRBV7-9 with TRBJ1-6; D is uncertain. Germline V gives CDR1 SEHNR, CDR2 FQNEAQ (reference sequence). This CDR3 contains 14 residues. Trimming stripped 0 bases from V and 9 bases from J, with 9 bases between. CDR3 nucleotides: TGTGCCAGCAGCTTAGCGAGAGAGGGTTCACCCCTCCACTTT. Its translation: CASSLAREGSPLHF.

The rearrangement uses TRBV6-1 and TRBJ2-2; D is ambiguous. Germline V gene lookup returns CDR1 MNHNS and CDR2 SASEGT. This CDR3 spans 15 amino acids. V was shortened by 4 bases and J by 5 bases, with 14 bases between the two germline ends. Written as DNA, the CDR3 is TGTGCCAGCAGTGTTTTGGGTGTCGAAACCGGGGAGCTGTTTTTT. Amino acids: CASSVLGVETGELFF.

The chain uses TRBV2 and TRBJ2-5; no firm D call. CDR1 and CDR2 from the germline V gene are SNHLY and FYNNEI. The CDR3 length is 11 residues. V lost 4 bases and J lost 7, with 7 bases in between. CDR3 residues: CASSVYGTQYF. The CDR3 coding sequence is TGTGCCAGCAGTGTTTACGGGACCCAGTACTTC.

Here the CDR3 reads CASSRTGDQPQHF. In nucleotides, the CDR3 is TGTGCCAGCAGTCGGACAGGGGATCAGCCCCAGCATTTT. The V call is TRBV6-5, the J call TRBJ1-5, with 9 bases identical to TRBD1. Unmatched junction bases numbered 1, after V lost 5 bases and J lost 5 bases. CDR1 and CDR2 (germline): MNHEY, SVGAGI. The CDR3 runs 13 residues.

V is TRBV27 and J is TRBJ2-7, with 11 positions matching TRBD2. The V segment lost 4 bases and the J segment 4 bases; nucleotides outside the gene matches: 6. Germline CDR1 and CDR2: MNHEY and SMNVEV (reference sequence). The length of the CDR3 is 15 residues. CDR3 sequence: CASSSTSGRWYEQYF. The CDR3, as DNA: TGTGCCAGCAGTTCCACTAGCGGGAGATGGTACGAGCAGTACTTC.

CDR3 sequence (DNA): TGTGCCAGCGGGACCGGGAGGGATAACACCGGGGAGCTGTTTTTT. Translated, it gives CASGTGRDNTGELFF. The rearrangement links TRBV7-6 to TRBJ2-2; 8 bases are a match to TRBD2. The trim removed 8 bases at V and 2 bases at J, leaving 7 bases unmatched. This CDR3 is 15 amino acids long. Germline V CDR1 and CDR2: SGHVS, FNYEAQ.

The chain links TRBV19 to TRBJ2-7; no clear D gene. Germline-derived CDR1 and CDR2 are LNHDA and SQIVND (reference sequence). The CDR3 covers 14 residues. With 7 bases removed from V and 4 bases from J, the gap between germline ends came to 17 bases. CDR3 bases: TGTGCCAGTAAAGCAGCGCTCCAGGAGTACGAGCAGTACTTC. This gives the protein CASKAALQEYEQYF.

The chain is built from TRBV4-3 and TRBJ2-7; tentatively, D is TRBD1 (6 bases). Per the germline V gene, CDR1 is LGHNA and CDR2 is YSLEER. CDR3 size: 16 residues. V lost 0 bases and J lost 0, with 12 bases in between. As DNA, the CDR3 is TGCGCCAGCAGCCAAGATAGAGGGACATTCTCCTACGAGCAGTACTTC. It codes for CASSQDRGTFSYEQYF.

The chain has TRBV14 and TRBJ1-1; the D is unclear. The CDR3 loop spans 13 amino acids. Germline V gene sequence: CDR1 SGHDN, CDR2 FVKESK. The germline V and J ends were trimmed by 1 base and 5 bases, with 8 bases remaining between them. DNA of the CDR3: TGTGCCAGCAGCCAAGTCTGGGGTACTGAAGCTTTCTTT. Encoded protein: CASSQVWGTEAFF.

The rearrangement uses TRBV5-1 and TRBJ1-3; no firm D call. The CDR3 runs 16 residues. Trimming took off 4 bases at V and 2 bases at J, with 16 bases between the two ends. Per the germline V gene, CDR1 is SGHRS and CDR2 is YFSETQ. The chain's CDR3 is CASSPGWRSTGNTIYF. The DNA of the CDR3 is TGCGCCAGCAGCCCGGGGTGGCGCTCTACTGGAAACACCATATATTTT.

This clone was detected only once. This sequence joins TRBV27 and TRBJ2-2; D gene ambiguous. Trimming took off 3 bases at V and 4 bases at J, with 12 bases between the two ends. The CDR3 is made up of 15 amino acids. Germline V lookup: CDR1 MNHEY, CDR2 SMNVEV (reference sequence). This chain's CDR3 is CASSFLSRGTGELFF. CDR3 sequence (DNA): TGTGCCAGCAGTTTTTTATCCCGAGGCACCGGGGAGCTGTTTTTT.

The rearrangement uses TRBV6-6 and TRBJ1-1; D call uncertain. This CDR3 has 11 residues. Germline values: CDR1 MNHNY, CDR2 SVGAGI (reference sequence). V gave up 1 base and J gave up 6 bases, with 3 bases separating them. CDR3 bases: TGTGCCAGCAGTTACTGGTCTGAAGCTTTCTTT. Its protein is CASSYWSEAFF.

The rearrangement links TRBV6-1 to TRBJ2-2, with 9 bases fitting TRBD1. The CDR3 has 15 residues. Germline V CDR1 and CDR2: MNHNS, SASEGT. After removal of 6 bases from V and 0 bases from J, the junction contained 2 bases not matched to a gene. CDR3 protein: CASRDRGTNTGELFF. The DNA for the CDR3 is TGTGCCAGCAGGGACAGGGGTACGAACACCGGGGAGCTGTTTTTT.

The V and J genes are TRBV7-3 and TRBJ1-2, with D hard to call. The CDR3 spans 15 residues. Germline V gene data show CDR1 as SGHTA and CDR2 as FQGTGA. V gave up 2 bases and J gave up 0 bases, with 10 bases separating them. In DNA, the CDR3 is TGTGCCAGCAGCTTATTACCAGAAACTAACTATGGCTACACCTTC. Translating it yields CASSLLPETNYGYTF.

This chain uses TRBV2 with TRBJ1-1; tentative D call: TRBD1 (5 bases). V was pared by 4 bases and J by 1 base, with 10 bases between. This CDR3 is 14 amino acids long. Germline V lookup: CDR1 SNHLY, CDR2 FYNNEI. This CDR3 is CASSATRGNTEAFF. The CDR3 DNA sequence: TGTGCCAGCAGTGCCACAAGGGGGAACACTGAAGCTTTCTTT. Supplemented by reference TRBV2 and TRBJ1-1, the full variable domain reads EPEVTQTPSHQVTQMGQEVILRCVPISNHLYFYWYRQILGQKVEFLVSFYNNEISEKSEIFDDQFSVERPDGSNFTLKIRSTKLEDSAMYFCASSATRGNTEAFFGQGTRLTVV.

This sequence joins TRBV11-3 and TRBJ2-1; maybe TRBD2 (6 bases). Germline-derived CDR1 and CDR2 are SGHNT and YENEEA. The CDR3 extends over 15 amino acids. The V end was cut by 5 bases, the J end by 4 bases, with 15 bases between. The CDR3 sequence: CASSPSSGAYNEQFF. CDR3 sequence (DNA): TGTGCCAGCAGCCCCTCTTCGGGAGCTTACAATGAGCAGTTCTTC.

The chain joins TRBV2 to TRBJ2-1; 7 positions agree with TRBD1. Germline V gene lookup returns CDR1 SNHLY and CDR2 FYNNEI. The CDR3 sequence is 16 residues long. Unmatched junction bases numbered 6, after V lost 3 bases and J lost 1 base. CDR3 sequence (DNA): TGTGCCAGCAGTGATAACAGGGGATATTCCTACAATGAGCAGTTCTTC. Translating it yields CASSDNRGYSYNEQFF.

The V and J genes are TRBV6-1 and TRBJ1-6; D is possibly TRBD1 (6 bases). This CDR3 comprises 15 residues. Germline loops: CDR1 MNHNS, CDR2 SASEGT. V lost 6 bases and J lost 7, with 16 bases in between. CDR3 nucleotide sequence: TGTGCCAGCAGATCCCCAGACAGGTTGAATTCACCCCTCCACTTT. It is translated as CASRSPDRLNSPLHF.

This clone occurred once. The genes are TRBV5-1 and TRBJ2-2; D unclear. Trimming cost V 4 bases and J 1 base, with 11 bases left between them. Germline V gives CDR1 SGHRS, CDR2 YFSETQ. The CDR3 has 15 amino acids. CDR3 sequence (DNA): TGCGCCAGCAGCCGGGCTAGACAGAACACCGGGGAGCTGTTTTTT. Protein product: CASSRARQNTGELFF.

The chain links TRBV5-3 to TRBJ2-6; 7 nucleotides agree with TRBD1. TRBV5-3 is placed among ORFs of uncertain function. This CDR3 is built from 22 residues. J gave up 0 bases and V 4 bases, and 22 bases lay outside the gene matches. CDR3 DNA sequence: TGTGCCAGAAGCCTCAGGGGGAGAGGGGGCGAAATGCCTCTCTCTGGGGCCAACGTCCTGACTTTC. Translating it yields CARSLRGRGGEMPLSGANVLTF.

This clone was detected only a few times. The chain combines TRBV19 with TRBJ2-3, with 15 bases fitting TRBD2. Germline CDR1 is LNHDA and CDR2 is SQIVND (reference sequence). J was trimmed by 4 bases and V by 3 bases; bases with no gene match: 5. This CDR3 is built from 17 residues. CDR3 loop: CASSIPGLAGGADTQYF. The CDR3 DNA sequence: TGTGCCAGTAGTATTCCGGGACTAGCGGGAGGCGCAGATACGCAGTATTTT.

For this clone: The sample carries other DNA sequences with the same CDR3. The gene calls are TRBV5-1 and TRBJ2-5, with 7 bases aligning to TRBD2. CDR3 length: 16 amino acids. After removal of 0 bases from V and 2 bases from J, the junction contained 7 bases not matched to a gene. Germline loops: CDR1 SGHRS, CDR2 YFSETQ. For the CDR3, the DNA is TGCGCCAGCAGCTTGGTGCCAGCGGGACGGCAAGAGACCCAGTACTTC. Translating gives CASSLVPAGRQETQYF.

This clone has just a few counts. This rearrangement joins TRBV7-2 to TRBJ2-1; tentatively, D is TRBD1 or TRBD2 (5 bases each). Germline V lookup: CDR1 SGHTA, CDR2 FQGNSA. Deletions cut 5 bases from V and 2 bases from J, with 13 bases between. The CDR3 is 15 residues long. CDR3 amino acids: CASSLGAVPYNEQFF. The CDR3 DNA is TGTGCCAGCAGCCTCGGGGCCGTCCCCTACAATGAGCAGTTCTTC.

The J gene is TRBJ2-3, the V gene TRBV2; D uncertain. Per the germline V gene, CDR1 is SNHLY and CDR2 is FYNNEI. The CDR3 is made up of 16 amino acids. V was clipped by 1 base and J by 1 base, with 12 bases between them. The CDR3 DNA reads TGTGCCAGCAGTGAAGATCGGGCTGGAGGCACAGATACGCAGTATTTT. Translated, it gives CASSEDRAGGTDTQYF.

The chain uses TRBV10-2 and TRBJ1-4, with no clear D. CDR3 length equals 14 residues. The ends were cut back, 4 bases at V and 5 bases at J, with 11 bases in the middle. CDR1 is WSHSY, CDR2 SAAADI, per germline. The CDR3: CASSVRATNEKLFF. Here the CDR3 DNA reads TGCGCCAGCAGTGTTAGGGCTACGAATGAAAAACTGTTTTTT.